This TCR beta chain came from a study of control samples from healthy donors and cancer patients. Trimming took off 5 bases at V and 0 bases at J, with 11 bases between the two ends. CDR3 length equals 15 residues. From germline, CDR1 is LNHDA and CDR2 SQIVND (reference sequence). This clone was counted between two and nine times. The method was immunoSEQ multiplex PCR; TCRdb's version includes in-frame clones alone and lacks a portion of them. The sample lists 140,000 to 150,000 clones, 89% seen once, with around 4.6% in the top ten. Material for sequencing was blood. The TCR comes from a man aged 30 to 39 in good health. The gene calls are TRBV19 and TRBJ1-5; D call uncertain. CDR3 in amino acids: CASSRGVGSNQPQHF. The CDR3 coding sequence is TGTGCCAGTAGTCGCGGCGTGGGTAGCAATCAGCCCCAGCATTTT. Looking up the rest from reference TRBV19 and TRBJ1-5 gives the full variable domain: DGGITQSPKYLFRKEGQNVTLSCEQNLNHDAMYWYRQDPGQGLRLIYYSQIVNDFQKGDIAEGYSVSREKKESFPLTVTSAQKNPTAFYLCASSRGVGSNQPQHFGDGTRLSIL.